This T cell receptor (beta chain) was captured by sequencing in a study of blood T cell repertoires in COVID-19. Across the study: Acute-phase and convalescent COVID-19 samples originated in the United States, Italy and Spain. The cDNA or gDNA used as material had been derived from T cells, B-cell-depleted T cells, or PBMCs.

Looked up from germline, CDR1 is MGHRA and CDR2 is YSYEKL. There are 17 residues in the CDR3. With 4 bases clipped from V and 0 bases from J, the junction kept 8 bases outside the gene matches. Original processing notes: The authors estimated nucleated cell counts from reference gene primer amplification. Clones were read by immunoSEQ multiplex PCR, and TCRdb kept only the in-frame ones, dropping some. V and J calls and clone size are given by that table; D and trimming were obtained from the DNA. In the table there are more than 85,000 clones, about 78% of which are singletons. The chain uses TRBV4-1 and TRBJ2-7; 11 bases are a match to TRBD1. The source of this sequence is a human donor in a cohort sampled during active or convalescent COVID-19. Sequenced material: peripheral blood. The CDR3 protein is CASSRGQGAMGSYEQYF. CDR3 DNA sequence: TGCGCCAGCAGCCGCGGACAGGGGGCCATGGGCTCCTACGAGCAGTACTTC.